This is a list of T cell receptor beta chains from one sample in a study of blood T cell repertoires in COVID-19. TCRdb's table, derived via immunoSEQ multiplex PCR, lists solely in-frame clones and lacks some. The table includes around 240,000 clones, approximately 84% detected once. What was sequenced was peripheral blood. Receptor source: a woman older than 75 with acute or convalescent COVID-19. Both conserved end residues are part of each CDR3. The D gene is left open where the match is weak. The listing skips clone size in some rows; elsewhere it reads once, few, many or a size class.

cdr3_aa: CASSQESPTNQPQHF
cdr3_nt: TGTGCCAGCAGCCAAGAGTCCCCTACGAATCAGCCCCAGCATTTT
cdr3_length: 15
clone_size: NA
d_call: NA
v_call: TRBV4-2
j_call: TRBJ1-5

cdr3_aa: CASSDKAGTSGPGNEQFF
cdr3_nt: TGTGCCAGCAGTGACAAGGCGGGGACTAGCGGTCCAGGCAATGAGCAGTTCTTC
cdr3_length: 18
clone_size: NA
d_call: NA
v_call: TRBV21-1
j_call: TRBJ2-1

cdr3_aa: CASSPLQGADSPLHF
cdr3_nt: TGTGCCAGCTCACCACTTCAGGGGGCGGATTCACCCCTCCACTTT
cdr3_length: 15
clone_size: NA
d_call: TRBD1
v_call: TRBV18
j_call: TRBJ1-6

cdr3_aa: CASSRNSGVYTGELFF
cdr3_nt: TGTGCCAGCAGCCGAAATTCAGGGGTTTACACCGGGGAGCTGTTTTTT
cdr3_length: 16
clone_size: NA
d_call: NA
v_call: TRBV7-9
j_call: TRBJ2-2

cdr3_aa: CATSGGGDTEAFF
cdr3_nt: TGTGCCACCAGTGGGGGGGGAGACACTGAAGCTTTCTTT
cdr3_length: 13
clone_size: few
d_call: NA
v_call: TRBV24-1
j_call: TRBJ1-1

cdr3_aa: CASSLGASGMFFTGELFF
cdr3_nt: TGTGCCAGCAGCTTAGGGGCTAGCGGGATGTTTTTTACCGGGGAGCTGTTTTTT
cdr3_length: 18
clone_size: NA
d_call: TRBD2
v_call: TRBV7-8
j_call: TRBJ2-2

cdr3_aa: CASSYASQETQYF
cdr3_nt: TGTGCCAGCAGTTACGCGTCCCAAGAGACCCAGTACTTC
cdr3_length: 13
clone_size: few
d_call: NA
v_call: TRBV6-2/TRBV6-3
j_call: TRBJ2-5

cdr3_aa: CASSKGGGGTEAFF
cdr3_nt: TGTGCCAGCAGTAAGGGCGGGGGAGGCACTGAAGCTTTCTTT
cdr3_length: 14
clone_size: NA
d_call: NA
v_call: TRBV6-2/TRBV6-3
j_call: TRBJ1-1

cdr3_aa: CASSLVAGEGYTF
cdr3_nt: TGTGCCAGCAGCTTAGTGGCAGGGGAAGGCTACACCTTC
cdr3_length: 13
clone_size: NA
d_call: NA
v_call: TRBV5-5
j_call: TRBJ1-2

cdr3_aa: CASSRDYYGYTF
cdr3_nt: TGTGCCAGCAGCCGGGACTACTATGGCTACACCTTC
cdr3_length: 12
clone_size: NA
d_call: NA
v_call: TRBV5-8
j_call: TRBJ1-2

cdr3_aa: CASSDQGSPNEKLFF
cdr3_nt: TGTGCCAGTAGCGATCAAGGGAGCCCTAATGAAAAACTGTTTTTT
cdr3_length: 15
clone_size: NA
d_call: NA
v_call: TRBV19
j_call: TRBJ1-4

cdr3_aa: CASSPMDRGLVGMNTEAFF
cdr3_nt: TGTGCCAGCTCACCTATGGACAGGGGGTTAGTGGGGATGAACACTGAAGCTTTCTTT
cdr3_length: 19
clone_size: NA
d_call: TRBD1
v_call: TRBV18
j_call: TRBJ1-1

cdr3_aa: CASSPPGLNSGNTIYF
cdr3_nt: TGTGCCAGCAGCCCCCCCGGACTGAACTCTGGAAACACCATATATTTT
cdr3_length: 16
clone_size: once
d_call: NA
v_call: TRBV3-1/TRBV3-2
j_call: TRBJ1-3

cdr3_aa: CASRPGTGDAKNIQYF
cdr3_nt: TGTGCCAGTAGACCCGGGACAGGGGACGCCAAAAACATTCAGTACTTC
cdr3_length: 16
clone_size: NA
d_call: TRBD1
v_call: TRBV19
j_call: TRBJ2-4

cdr3_aa: CAWSGYRGYEQYF
cdr3_nt: TGTGCCTGGAGCGGGTATAGAGGCTACGAGCAGTACTTC
cdr3_length: 13
clone_size: once
d_call: NA
v_call: TRBV30
j_call: TRBJ2-7

cdr3_aa: CASSVGVAGTGELFF
cdr3_nt: TGTGCCAGCAGCGTAGGGGTTGCGGGTACCGGGGAGCTGTTTTTT
cdr3_length: 15
clone_size: NA
d_call: NA
v_call: TRBV9
j_call: TRBJ2-2

cdr3_aa: CASSSDREIYGYTF
cdr3_nt: TGTGCCAGCAGTTCCGACAGGGAAATTTATGGCTACACCTTC
cdr3_length: 14
clone_size: NA
d_call: TRBD1
v_call: TRBV2
j_call: TRBJ1-2

cdr3_aa: CASSGSWAEKLFF
cdr3_nt: TGTGCCAGCAGTGGCTCCTGGGCTGAAAAACTGTTTTTT
cdr3_length: 13
clone_size: NA
d_call: NA
v_call: TRBV2
j_call: TRBJ1-4

cdr3_aa: CASSQDTASGGTDTQYF
cdr3_nt: TGCGCCAGCAGCCAAGATACGGCTAGCGGGGGCACAGATACGCAGTATTTT
cdr3_length: 17
clone_size: NA
d_call: TRBD2
v_call: TRBV4-3
j_call: TRBJ2-3

cdr3_aa: CASSLEEGQPQHF
cdr3_nt: TGTGCCAGCAGCTTGGAAGAGGGTCAGCCCCAGCATTTT
cdr3_length: 13
clone_size: NA
d_call: NA
v_call: TRBV7-2
j_call: TRBJ1-5

cdr3_aa: CASTPRGQSNSPLHF
cdr3_nt: TGTGCCAGCACCCCCCGGGGACAGAGTAATTCACCCCTCCACTTT
cdr3_length: 15
clone_size: few
d_call: TRBD1
v_call: TRBV6-5
j_call: TRBJ1-6

cdr3_aa: CASSSWTSGSYNEQFF
cdr3_nt: TGTGCCAGCAGCTCCTGGACTAGCGGGTCCTACAATGAGCAGTTCTTC
cdr3_length: 16
clone_size: NA
d_call: TRBD2
v_call: TRBV7-2
j_call: TRBJ2-1

cdr3_aa: CASSEHRDSQETQYF
cdr3_nt: TGTGCCAGCAGTGAGCACCGGGACTCCCAAGAGACCCAGTACTTC
cdr3_length: 15
clone_size: NA
d_call: NA
v_call: TRBV6-1
j_call: TRBJ2-5

cdr3_aa: CASSAGQVATNEKLFF
cdr3_nt: TGTGCCAGCTCAGCAGGTCAGGTCGCAACTAATGAAAAACTGTTTTTT
cdr3_length: 16
clone_size: NA
d_call: NA
v_call: TRBV18
j_call: TRBJ1-4

cdr3_aa: CASSPGAGAGEETQYF
cdr3_nt: TGTGCCAGCAGCCCAGGTGCGGGAGCGGGGGAAGAGACCCAGTACTTC
cdr3_length: 16
clone_size: NA
d_call: TRBD2
v_call: TRBV7-2
j_call: TRBJ2-5

cdr3_aa: CASSQVTGGEVGTDTQYF
cdr3_nt: TGCGCCAGCAGCCAAGTAACCGGGGGGGAGGTCGGGACAGATACGCAGTATTTT
cdr3_length: 18
clone_size: NA
d_call: TRBD2
v_call: TRBV4-1
j_call: TRBJ2-3

cdr3_aa: CASSLASTRSRQNTGELFF
cdr3_nt: TGTGCCAGCAGCTTGGCTAGCACGAGGAGCCGACAGAACACCGGGGAGCTGTTTTTT
cdr3_length: 19
clone_size: NA
d_call: NA
v_call: TRBV11-2
j_call: TRBJ2-2

cdr3_aa: CASSPTSAKNIQYF
cdr3_nt: TGTGCCAGCAGCCCGACAAGCGCCAAAAACATTCAGTACTTC
cdr3_length: 14
clone_size: NA
d_call: NA
v_call: TRBV5-6
j_call: TRBJ2-4

cdr3_aa: CASNGQVAGYTF
cdr3_nt: TGTGCCAGCAATGGACAGGTGGCGGGCTACACCTTC
cdr3_length: 12
clone_size: NA
d_call: TRBD1
v_call: TRBV6-6
j_call: TRBJ1-2

cdr3_aa: CASSLEASGALNEQFF
cdr3_nt: TGTGCCAGCAGCTTAGAGGCTAGCGGGGCCCTCAATGAGCAGTTCTTC
cdr3_length: 16
clone_size: NA
d_call: TRBD2
v_call: TRBV7-2
j_call: TRBJ2-1

cdr3_aa: CARTKRDISTDTQYF
cdr3_nt: TGTGCCAGAACCAAACGGGACATTAGCACAGATACGCAGTATTTT
cdr3_length: 15
clone_size: NA
d_call: NA
v_call: TRBV5-3
j_call: TRBJ2-3

cdr3_aa: CATSDMTSGRFHEQFF
cdr3_nt: TGTGCCACCAGTGATATGACTAGCGGGAGGTTCCATGAGCAGTTCTTC
cdr3_length: 16
clone_size: few
d_call: TRBD2
v_call: TRBV24-1
j_call: TRBJ2-1

cdr3_aa: CASSPGLAGGPGYNEQFF
cdr3_nt: TGTGCCAGCAGCCCTGGACTAGCGGGAGGGCCGGGGTACAATGAGCAGTTCTTC
cdr3_length: 18
clone_size: few
d_call: TRBD2
v_call: TRBV7-6
j_call: TRBJ2-1

cdr3_aa: CASSLASGRANEKLFF
cdr3_nt: TGTGCCAGCAGCTTAGCGTCAGGGAGGGCTAATGAAAAACTGTTTTTT
cdr3_length: 16
clone_size: NA
d_call: NA
v_call: TRBV7-9
j_call: TRBJ1-4

cdr3_aa: CASSLRAGVGNTIYF
cdr3_nt: TGCGCCAGCAGCTTAAGGGCAGGGGTCGGAAACACCATATATTTT
cdr3_length: 15
clone_size: NA
d_call: NA
v_call: TRBV5-1
j_call: TRBJ1-3

cdr3_aa: CASSPSQGSGYGYTF
cdr3_nt: TGTGCCAGCAGCCCCTCCCAGGGCTCGGGCTATGGCTACACCTTC
cdr3_length: 15
clone_size: NA
d_call: NA
v_call: TRBV11-3
j_call: TRBJ1-2

cdr3_aa: CASSLNRGSYEQYF
cdr3_nt: TGTGCCAGCAGTTTGAACAGGGGTTCCTACGAGCAGTACTTC
cdr3_length: 14
clone_size: NA
d_call: TRBD1
v_call: TRBV27
j_call: TRBJ2-7

cdr3_aa: CASSQRQEYEQYF
cdr3_nt: TGCGCCAGCAGTCAAAGACAGGAATACGAGCAGTACTTC
cdr3_length: 13
clone_size: NA
d_call: NA
v_call: TRBV23-1
j_call: TRBJ2-7

cdr3_aa: CASSLLETSGLGGQFF
cdr3_nt: TGTGCCAGCTCCCTACTCGAGACTAGCGGTCTTGGCGGGCAGTTCTTC
cdr3_length: 16
clone_size: NA
d_call: TRBD2
v_call: TRBV19
j_call: TRBJ2-1

cdr3_aa: CASSYQRDNSPLHF
cdr3_nt: TGTGCCAGCAGTTACCAGCGGGATAATTCACCCCTCCACTTT
cdr3_length: 14
clone_size: NA
d_call: NA
v_call: TRBV6-5
j_call: TRBJ1-6

cdr3_aa: CASSSQGRTEAFF
cdr3_nt: TGTGCCAGCAGCAGCCAGGGTAGGACTGAAGCTTTCTTT
cdr3_length: 13
clone_size: NA
d_call: NA
v_call: TRBV5-4
j_call: TRBJ1-1

cdr3_aa: CASSYPGVYNEQFF
cdr3_nt: TGTGCCAGCAGCTATCCAGGGGTGTACAATGAGCAGTTCTTC
cdr3_length: 14
clone_size: NA
d_call: NA
v_call: TRBV7-3
j_call: TRBJ2-1

cdr3_aa: CSVEDPPAGYGYTF
cdr3_nt: TGCAGCGTTGAGGATCCCCCAGCGGGCTATGGCTACACCTTC
cdr3_length: 14
clone_size: NA
d_call: NA
v_call: TRBV29-1
j_call: TRBJ1-2

cdr3_aa: CASSLDSTPGELFF
cdr3_nt: TGCGCCAGCAGCTTGGACTCAACGCCCGGGGAGCTGTTTTTT
cdr3_length: 14
clone_size: NA
d_call: NA
v_call: TRBV5-1
j_call: TRBJ2-2

cdr3_aa: CASSFTGADTQYF
cdr3_nt: TGTGCCAGCAGCTTTACAGGGGCAGATACGCAGTATTTT
cdr3_length: 13
clone_size: NA
d_call: TRBD1
v_call: TRBV11-2
j_call: TRBJ2-3

cdr3_aa: CAWNSGMNQPQHF
cdr3_nt: TGTGCCTGGAATTCAGGGATGAACCAGCCCCAGCATTTT
cdr3_length: 13
clone_size: NA
d_call: NA
v_call: TRBV30
j_call: TRBJ1-5

cdr3_aa: CASRRQGARTEAFF
cdr3_nt: TGTGCCAGCAGGAGACAGGGGGCGCGAACTGAAGCTTTCTTT
cdr3_length: 14
clone_size: NA
d_call: TRBD1
v_call: TRBV5-4
j_call: TRBJ1-1

cdr3_aa: CSGGGPNEQFF
cdr3_nt: TGCAGTGGGGGGGGCCCAAATGAGCAGTTCTTC
cdr3_length: 11
clone_size: NA
d_call: NA
v_call: TRBV20-1
j_call: TRBJ2-1

cdr3_aa: CASSGQHSGNTIYF
cdr3_nt: TGTGCCAGCTCGGGACAGCACTCTGGAAACACCATATATTTT
cdr3_length: 14
clone_size: NA
d_call: TRBD1
v_call: TRBV18
j_call: TRBJ1-3

cdr3_aa: CASSPDTGAGNTIYF
cdr3_nt: TGTGCCAGCAGCCCTGACACAGGGGCTGGAAACACCATATATTTT
cdr3_length: 15
clone_size: NA
d_call: TRBD1
v_call: TRBV5-6
j_call: TRBJ1-3

cdr3_aa: CASSFAGLRDTEAFF
cdr3_nt: TGCGCCAGCAGCTTCGCAGGCCTGCGGGACACTGAAGCTTTCTTT
cdr3_length: 15
clone_size: NA
d_call: NA
v_call: TRBV5-1
j_call: TRBJ1-1

cdr3_aa: CASSSGDNLVSGNTIYF
cdr3_nt: TGCGCCAGCAGCTCCGGGGACAATCTCGTATCTGGAAACACCATATATTTT
cdr3_length: 17
clone_size: NA
d_call: NA
v_call: TRBV5-1
j_call: TRBJ1-3

cdr3_aa: CASSQEIRLAGRRGTQYF
cdr3_nt: TGTGCCAGCAGCCAAGAAATCCGACTAGCGGGGAGACGGGGGACCCAGTACTTC
cdr3_length: 18
clone_size: NA
d_call: TRBD2
v_call: TRBV3-1/TRBV3-2
j_call: TRBJ2-5